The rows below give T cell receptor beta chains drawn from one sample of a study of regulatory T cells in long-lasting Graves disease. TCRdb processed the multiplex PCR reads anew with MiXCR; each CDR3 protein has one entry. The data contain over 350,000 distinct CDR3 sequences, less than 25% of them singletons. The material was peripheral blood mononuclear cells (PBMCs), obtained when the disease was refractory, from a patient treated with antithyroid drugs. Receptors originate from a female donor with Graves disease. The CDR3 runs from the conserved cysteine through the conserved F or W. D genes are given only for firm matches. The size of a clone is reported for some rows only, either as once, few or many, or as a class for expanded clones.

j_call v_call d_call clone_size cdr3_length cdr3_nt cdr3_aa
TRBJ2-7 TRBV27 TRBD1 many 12 TGTGCCACCTGGGACAGGGTATCCGAGCAGTACTTC CATWDRVSEQYF
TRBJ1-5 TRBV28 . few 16 TGTGCCAGCAGCTCACCTCGAACCGTAGTACATCAGCCCCGGCATTTT CASSSPRTVVHQPRHF
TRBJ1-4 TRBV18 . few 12 TGTGCCAGCTCACCACCTGCCGAAAAACTGTTTTTT CASSPPAEKLFF
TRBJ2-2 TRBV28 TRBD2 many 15 TGTGCCAGCAGTTCCTTAGCGGGAGGTATCGGGGAGCTGTTTTTT CASSSLAGGIGELFF
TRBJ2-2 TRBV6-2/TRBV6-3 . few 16 TGTGCCAGCAGCCTACTCGAAGGGGGTGATGCCGGGGAGCTGTTTTTT CASSLLEGGDAGELFF
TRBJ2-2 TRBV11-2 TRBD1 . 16 TGTGCCAGCAGCTGGGAGGACAGGGTTAACACCGGGGAGCTGTTTTTT CASSWEDRVNTGELFF
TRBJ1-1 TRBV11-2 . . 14 TGTGCCAGCAGCCAAGAGTTTATGAACACTGAAGCTTTCTTT CASSQEFMNTEAFF
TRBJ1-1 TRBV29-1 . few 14 TGCAGCGTTGAGGAGGGGTACCTGAACACTGAAGCTTTCTTT CSVEEGYLNTEAFF
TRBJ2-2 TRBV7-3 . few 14 TGTGCCAGCAGCTTAGGTGGGGCGGACGGGGAGCTGTTTTTT CASSLGGADGELFF
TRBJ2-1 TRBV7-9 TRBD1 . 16 TGTGCCAGCAGTAAAATCGACAGGGTTTCCTACAATGAGCAGTTCTTC CASSKIDRVSYNEQFF
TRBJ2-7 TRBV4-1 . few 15 TGTGCCAGCAGCCAAGAAGGACGGAGGTCCTACGAGCAGTACTTC CASSQEGRRSYEQYF
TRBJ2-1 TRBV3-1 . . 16 TGTGCCAGCAGCCCTACGGTACTGGAGGTTACGAATGAGCAGTTCTTC CASSPTVLEVTNEQFF